The sequence of this TCR beta chain was determined in a study of blood T cells in healthy people across ages (dated by TCRdb to the mid-2010s). As for the study more broadly: In model experiments, template switching captured roughly one uniquely barcoded TCR beta cDNA molecule for every two T cells. Using deep sequencing normalized with unique cDNA molecular identifiers, the study measured how TCR beta repertoire diversity changes with age. The donors were split into four age groups: young (average about 15 years), middle-aged (about 40), aged (over 55) and long-lived (approximately 80). To avoid experimental bias, donors of different ages were spread randomly across the sequencing lanes. Two additional independent replicas of 1 million unique cDNA reads from the same blood draw were analyzed for two donors (one aged 18 to 29 and one aged 80 or older).

Details on this clonotype: This clone's antigen is unknown. Per-nucleotide qualities are absent, and no much larger clonotype sits a single base away.

The approximately 40 donors, aged about 6 to 100 years, were systemically healthy Caucasian individuals from Russia. Around 9.8 milliliters of peripheral blood were collected from each donor into EDTA-treated Vacutainer tubes. PBMCs were isolated by Ficoll-Paque density-gradient centrifugation, with at least 7 million obtained per sample. Total RNA was extracted from PBMCs with Trizol reagent, with at least 5 micrograms obtained per sample. For every donor, an aliquot of PBMCs went through flow cytometry to measure the percentages of naive CD45RAhigh/CD27high T cells. General conclusions and limits of the study: Bulk unsorted PBMC profiling prevented conclusive comparison of naive and antigen-experienced compartments. Compared with the aged group, more naive CD4+ T cells, fewer expanded clones and increased TCR diversity were shown by the long-lived group, suggesting age selection. Estimates of total diversity based on one million sequenced T cells were regarded as lower bounds and as underestimates. As age increased, observed TCR beta diversity per million T cells dropped in a roughly linear way, and a significant reduction was already evident by age 40. Because the CMV infection status of the donors was unknown, age-related changes in expanded clonotypes may potentially have been confounded. A strong correlation was found between observed TCR beta diversity and the percentage of naive T cells measured by flow cytometry.

Library method: 5' RACE. Sequencing relied on an Illumina HiSeq 2500. A second PCR of roughly 6 to 11 cycles was run with a J-beta primer mix and a sample-barcoded 5' primer. A template-switch 5' adaptor carrying 12 random nucleotides introduced a unique molecular identifier onto each TCR beta cDNA molecule. At least 3 million CDR3-containing paired-end reads were obtained from each sample. First-strand cDNA was synthesized from all RNA with the Mint cDNA synthesis kit, primed by a TRBC-specific oligonucleotide. Following uracil-DNA glycosylase treatment, a first 18-cycle PCR with universal primers M1SS and BC2_uni_R was performed on all cDNA. In the paper's pipeline: For normalization, 1 million high-quality reads, each with a distinct molecular identifier, were randomly selected from each sample. Reads with shared molecular identifiers were discarded instead of being binned into consensus sequences. CDR3 identification, clonotype clustering and error correction used MiTCR with a Q25 quality threshold and the strictest error-elimination algorithm. A nonparametric unseen species model with Euler transformation was used to estimate lower-bound total TCR beta diversity. TCRdb reworked the public reads: Q25 trimming with fastp, MiXCR clone assembly, productive beta chains retained. CDR3 protein duplicates are merged, each entry listing the most common genes and DNA. These V and J calls rely on TCRdb rather than the paper's analysis. The sample profile shows about 1 million distinct CDR3 sequences; 35% to 55% of them were found once. The ten largest clones represent approximately 17% of the sample.

The CDR3, cysteine through phenylalanine, is 13 amino acids long. Only CDR3 DNA remains: 39 bases, in frame from the first base. Deletion took 1 base off V and 1 base off J, with a span of 4 bases between the germline ends. CDR1 LNHNV and CDR2 YYDKDF are derived from the germline V gene (reference sequence). The source is a woman aged 55-70 years in good health. What was sequenced was blood. The sequence is built from TRBV15 and TRBJ1-1; a confident D gene designation cannot be given. CDR3 protein: CATSRVQNTEAFF. The DNA sequence follows: TGTGCCACCAGCAGAGTTCAGAACACTGAAGCTTTCTTT. With all but the CDR3 taken from the reference TRBV15 and TRBJ1-1 genes, the full variable domain is: DAMVIQNPRYQVTQFGKPVTLSCSQTLNHNVMYWYQQKSSQAPKLLFHYYDKDFNNEADTPDNFQSRRPNTSFCFLDIRSPGLGDTAMYLCATSRVQNTEAFFGQGTRLTVV.